Detailed here is one T cell receptor beta chain. CDR1 and CDR2 (germline): MGHDK, SYGVNS. Trimming took 2 bases from V and 0 from J, leaving 13 bases between them. This CDR3 region has 17 residues. This specimen belongs to a study of blood T cell repertoires in COVID-19. Study-level information: The United States, Italy and Spain provided the acute and convalescent COVID-19 samples. T cells, B-cell-depleted T cells, or PBMCs provided the cDNA or gDNA that served as material.

In the study's own analysis: Amplification with reference gene primers provided the estimates of nucleated cell counts. TCRdb keeps only in-frame clones here, not all; method: immunoSEQ multiplex PCR. The DNA gave D and trimming, while V, J and clone size come from that table. Among 200,000 to 250,000 clones listed, about nine tenths were seen once. The clonotype was recovered from a woman in her sixties or seventies with acute or convalescent COVID-19. The sequenced sample consisted of peripheral blood. This rearrangement joins TRBV25-1 to TRBJ1-4, with D uncertain. CDR3 loop: CASSERRFQTTNEKLFF. The CDR3, as DNA: TGTGCCAGCAGTGAACGCCGATTTCAGACAACTAATGAAAAACTGTTTTTT.